The clone carrying this TCR beta chain was detected a few times. The CDR3 contains 15 residues. V was trimmed by 0 bases and J by 3 bases, leaving 9 bases between them. Germline V gives CDR1 LGHDT, CDR2 YNNKEL (reference sequence). The TCR cDNA carried a universal primer site and UMIs from 5'RACE template switching. TCRdb redid the calling of the 5' RACE reads with MiXCR, one entry per CDR3 protein. This table has a few hundred thousand distinct CDR3 sequences, approximately 13% appearing once. The data originate from a study of T cells after yellow fever vaccination. The chain uses TRBV3-1 and TRBJ2-1; no clear D gene. The source of this sequence is a man younger than 30 who received the YFV17D yellow fever vaccine. The starting material was CD4+ T cells sorted from PBMCs, obtained 15 days after the yellow fever booster vaccination. CDR3 in amino acids: CASSQDRGIYNEQFF. In nucleotides, the CDR3 is TGTGCCAGCAGCCAAGATCGAGGCATCTACAATGAGCAGTTCTTC.